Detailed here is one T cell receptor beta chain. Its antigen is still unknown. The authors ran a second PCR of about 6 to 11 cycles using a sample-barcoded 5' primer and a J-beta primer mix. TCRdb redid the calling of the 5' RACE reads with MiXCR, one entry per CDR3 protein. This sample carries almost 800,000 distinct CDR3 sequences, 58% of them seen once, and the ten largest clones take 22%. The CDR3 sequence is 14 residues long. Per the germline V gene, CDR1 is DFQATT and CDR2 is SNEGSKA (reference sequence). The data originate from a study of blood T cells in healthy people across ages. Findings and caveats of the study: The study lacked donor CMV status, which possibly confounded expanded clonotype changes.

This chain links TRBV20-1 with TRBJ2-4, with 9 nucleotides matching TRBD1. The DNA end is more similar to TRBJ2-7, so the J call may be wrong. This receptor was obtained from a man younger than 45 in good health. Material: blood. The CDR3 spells CSARGQGGSYEQYF. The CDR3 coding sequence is TGCAGTGCTAGGGGACAGGGAGGGTCCTACGAGCAGTACTTC.